Presented here are 11 T cell receptor beta chains from one specimen sequenced in a study of shared clonotypes between healthy human individuals (dated by TCRdb to the early 2020s). The library was built by means of the immunoSEQ multiplex PCR assay. As stored in TCRdb, this immuneACCESS dataset retains in-frame rearrangements with V and J assigned. A fraction of the clones does not appear; measured against another copy, unresolved V genes explain less than half of the discrepancy, and the remainder lacks a known reason. Here the sample has some 2 million clones; 85% to 95% occur a single time. 0.1% to 0.15% of the sample lies in the top ten. Sequenced material: naive CD4+ T cells sorted from blood. The cell subset or site label of this sample denotes: CD45RA+ positively selected. The receptor source for this set is a man younger than 35 in good health.

This chain links TRBV18 with TRBJ1-6, with D tentatively TRBD1 (5 bases). Germline-derived CDR1 and CDR2 are KGHSH and LQKENI. The CDR3 has 15 residues. V lost 0 bases and J 5 bases, leaving 8 bases between the germline ends. CDR3 nucleotide sequence: TGTGCCAGCTCACCACCTTTGGGGGATAATTCACCCCTCCACTTT. This encodes CASSPPLGDNSPLHF.

With respect to this clone: The same CDR3 arises from other DNA sequences in this sample as well. CDR3 protein: CASSPGLAFSYEQYF. In DNA, the CDR3 is TGCGCCAGCAGCCCGGGACTAGCCTTCTCCTACGAGCAGTACTTC. V and J are TRBV4-1 and TRBJ2-7; 9 bases agree with TRBD2. V dropped 4 bases and J dropped 0; count of bases not matched to a gene: 4. CDR3 length: 15 amino acids. CDR1 and CDR2 (germline): MGHRA, YSYEKL.

On this clone: Other DNA sequences from this sample encode an identical CDR3 as well. The rearrangement uses TRBV7-9 and TRBJ2-6; D is unclear. V lost 2 bases, J lost 1 base, and 6 bases lay in between. The CDR3 contains 15 residues. CDR1 SEHNR and CDR2 FQNEAQ come from the germline V gene (reference sequence). The chain's CDR3 is CASSLLGSGANVLTF. The CDR3 DNA reads as TGTGCCAGCAGCTTACTGGGGTCTGGGGCCAACGTCCTGACTTTC.

The chain is built from TRBV25-1 and TRBJ1-1; 11 bases fit TRBD1. The V and J ends lost 6 bases and 5 bases, in that order; junction bases with no gene match: 14. Germline CDR1 and CDR2: MGHDK and SYGVNS. The CDR3 contains 17 residues. In DNA form, the CDR3 reads TGTGCCAGCAGACCAACCGGGACAGGGGGAGTAGGTACTGAAGCTTTCTTT. Protein sequence: CASRPTGTGGVGTEAFF.

This rearrangement joins TRBV30 to TRBJ1-2; no clear D gene. Deletions cut 6 bases from V and 5 bases from J, with 16 bases between. CDR3 length: 13 amino acids. The germline V gene has CDR1 GTSNPN and CDR2 SVGIG (reference sequence). The CDR3 DNA reads TGTGCCTGCCTCCCGCCGGTTGGGTATGGCTACACCTTC. Residues: CACLPPVGYGYTF.

V usage is TRBV6-1 and J usage is TRBJ1-6; 12 positions match TRBD1. Germline trimming cut 5 bases from V and 11 bases from J; bases unmatched to any gene: 4. The CDR3 contains 14 residues. Germline V CDR1 and CDR2: MNHNS, SASEGT. Here the CDR3 reads CASSRDRGRAPLHF. The CDR3 DNA reads TGTGCCAGCAGTCGGGACAGGGGGCGAGCACCCCTCCACTTT.

This chain links TRBV7-8 with TRBJ1-1; no reliable D call. In germline, CDR1 is SGHVS, CDR2 FQNEAQ. The CDR3 length is 11 residues. Trimming pared 1 base from V and 10 bases from J, leaving 7 bases between. The CDR3 spells CASSLEGGAFF. CDR3 DNA sequence: TGTGCCAGCAGCTTAGAAGGAGGAGCTTTCTTT.

The rearrangement joins TRBV30 to TRBJ2-5, with 10 bases that match TRBD2. The CDR3 runs 14 residues. V was clipped by 4 bases and J by 4 bases; unmatched bases: 6. The germline CDR1 and CDR2 sequences are GTSNPN and SVGIG (reference sequence). CDR3 region: CAWTSGSFGETQYF. In nucleotides, the CDR3 is TGTGCCTGGACTAGCGGGAGTTTCGGAGAGACCCAGTACTTC.

V is TRBV5-6 and J is TRBJ1-2, with 7 nucleotides matching TRBD1. Germline CDR1 SGHDT, CDR2 YYEEEE. The length of the CDR3 is 16 residues. After removal of 10 bases from V and 5 bases from J, the junction contained 20 bases not matched to a gene. The CDR3 loop is CASRSVGGTDRYGYTF. The CDR3 nucleotides are TGTGCCTCACGGAGCGTAGGGGGCACCGATCGGTATGGCTACACCTTC.

This chain links TRBV2 with TRBJ1-3; D remains ambiguous. CDR1 and CDR2 (germline): SNHLY, FYNNEI. The CDR3 sequence is 16 residues long. Trimming pared 0 bases from V and 0 bases from J, leaving 9 bases between. Here the CDR3 reads CASSEARRDSGNTIYF. The CDR3 DNA reads as TGTGCCAGCAGTGAAGCGCGTAGGGACTCTGGAAACACCATATATTTT.

The V and J genes are TRBV28 and TRBJ1-2; no clear D. V was cut by 8 bases and J by 0 bases, with 7 bases left in between. The CDR3 length is 12 residues. CDR1 and CDR2 from the germline V gene are MDHEN and SYDVKM. CDR3 protein: CASSNSNYGYTF. In nucleotides, the CDR3 is TGTGCCAGCTCTAACTCTAACTATGGCTACACCTTC.